This TCR beta chain was sequenced for a study of cytomegalovirus exposure and HLA in healthy donors. As to this clone: Its target is unknown.

The CDR3 runs 18 residues. V dropped 1 base and J dropped 4 bases, with 17 bases sitting between them. Germline CDR1 MGHRA, CDR2 YSYEKL. The study ran its PCR with 60 Vbeta and 13 Jbeta primers. Using immunoSEQ multiplex PCR, the repertoire was profiled, and TCRdb retains in-frame clones only, with some absent. The data hold some 160,000 clones, with about 72% observed a single time. Findings and limits, study-wide: Indistinguishability led to the exclusion of some V segments, TRBV6-2 and TRBV6-3 included. As a later analysis showed, a missense DCLRE1C variant was linked to trimming of TCR beta V- and J-genes.

The sequence derives from a man between 35 and 55 years old in good health and CMV-seronegative. V usage is TRBV4-1 and J usage is TRBJ2-6, with a weak D call TRBD1 (6 bases). The specimen was PBMCs. The CDR3 DNA reads TGCGCCAGCAGCCAAGCATTCCAGGGGCCGAGGGGGGCCAACGTCCTGACTTTC. Encoded protein: CASSQAFQGPRGANVLTF.